The present T cell receptor beta chain was sequenced within a study of OX40 agonist ivuxolimab in advanced cancers. Study outcomes and limitations: Not determined was the antigen specificity of the expanded peripheral T cells.

The CDR3 contains 16 residues. The trim removed 6 bases at V and 4 bases at J, leaving 10 bases unmatched. The germline V gene encodes CDR1 MNHEY and CDR2 SMNVEV (reference sequence). Data came from immunoSEQ multiplex PCR; TCRdb stores just in-frame clones and leaves some out. The data hold about 35,000 clones, with 65% to 85% observed a single time. This clone was counted between two and nine times. Its specificity is not known. The material sequenced was CD4+ or CD8+ T cells sorted from blood, taken in a trial of the OX40 agonist ivuxolimab. The chain has TRBV27 and TRBJ2-5; TRBD2 aligns across 11 bases. This clonotype originated in an adult with an advanced solid tumor such as melanoma, head and neck, liver or kidney cancer. The CDR3 DNA reads as TGTGCCAGCAGCCCACTAGCGGGGGCCAAAAGAGAGACCCAGTACTTC. This encodes CASSPLAGAKRETQYF.